A selection of T cell receptor beta chains follows, all from one sample in a study of T cell changes during pregnancy in multiple sclerosis. Sequencing was performed with immunoSEQ multiplex PCR; in TCRdb, only in-frame clones are kept and a portion is missing. Among under 130,000 clones, roughly nine tenths were seen once, and the ten largest hold about 0.89%. Sequenced material: peripheral blood, taken after pregnancy. The source is a female donor with multiple sclerosis, enrolled in a pregnancy study. Both conserved end residues are part of each CDR3. The D gene is left open where the match is weak. Size is omitted from some rows. Given values are once, few, many or a class for expanded clones.

d_call: TRBD2; v_call: TRBV9; clone_size: once; j_call: TRBJ2-7; cdr3_aa: CASSTGAGSYEQYF; cdr3_nt: TGTGCCAGCAGTACTGGAGCGGGATCCTACGAGCAGTACTTC
d_call: TRBD1; v_call: TRBV7-9; clone_size: -; j_call: TRBJ1-2; cdr3_aa: CASSSPGTAPGYTF; cdr3_nt: TGTGCCAGCAGCTCACCCGGGACAGCGCCCGGCTACACCTTC
d_call: TRBD1; v_call: TRBV27; clone_size: -; j_call: TRBJ1-1; cdr3_aa: CASSFSTGGTEAFF; cdr3_nt: TGTGCCAGCAGTTTCTCGACAGGGGGCACTGAAGCTTTCTTT
d_call: TRBD1; v_call: TRBV5-4; clone_size: -; j_call: TRBJ1-1; cdr3_aa: CASRWAGGLTEAFF; cdr3_nt: TGTGCCAGCAGATGGGCAGGGGGCCTGACTGAAGCTTTCTTT
d_call: -; v_call: TRBV6-4; clone_size: -; j_call: TRBJ2-7; cdr3_aa: CARRGRTSYEQYF; cdr3_nt: TGTGCCAGGAGGGGGAGAACTAGCTACGAGCAGTACTTC
d_call: -; v_call: TRBV11-2; clone_size: -; j_call: TRBJ1-1; cdr3_aa: CASSRGDRRYEAFF; cdr3_nt: TGTGCCAGCAGCCGCGGAGACAGGAGATATGAAGCTTTCTTT
d_call: TRBD1; v_call: TRBV6-1; clone_size: -; j_call: TRBJ1-2; cdr3_aa: CASSEPGQGESSGYTF; cdr3_nt: TGTGCCAGCAGTGAACCCGGACAGGGTGAATCCTCTGGCTACACCTTC
d_call: -; v_call: TRBV27; clone_size: -; j_call: TRBJ2-5; cdr3_aa: CASSLEGSETQYF; cdr3_nt: TGTGCCAGCAGTTTGGAGGGATCCGAGACCCAGTACTTC
d_call: -; v_call: TRBV5-1; clone_size: -; j_call: TRBJ2-1; cdr3_aa: CASSFTGGRGSYNEQFF; cdr3_nt: TGCGCCAGCAGCTTCACTGGGGGCAGGGGCTCCTACAATGAGCAGTTCTTC
d_call: -; v_call: TRBV11-1; clone_size: -; j_call: TRBJ1-2; cdr3_aa: CASSLGPGDSYGYTF; cdr3_nt: TGTGCCAGCAGCTTAGGTCCAGGGGATTCCTATGGCTACACCTTC
d_call: TRBD1; v_call: TRBV19; clone_size: -; j_call: TRBJ2-7; cdr3_aa: CASTLAGGTGHYEQYF; cdr3_nt: TGTGCCAGTACCCTGGCTGGTGGGACAGGCCACTACGAGCAGTACTTC
d_call: TRBD1; v_call: TRBV7-2; clone_size: -; j_call: TRBJ1-1; cdr3_aa: CASSTPGGINTEAFF; cdr3_nt: TGTGCCAGCAGCACTCCAGGGGGCATCAACACTGAAGCTTTCTTT
d_call: -; v_call: TRBV5-1; clone_size: -; j_call: TRBJ2-3; cdr3_aa: CASSFKAAGDTQYF; cdr3_nt: TGCGCCAGCAGCTTCAAAGCGGCCGGGGATACGCAGTATTTT
d_call: -; v_call: TRBV29-1; clone_size: -; j_call: TRBJ2-1; cdr3_aa: CTSQVRGEQFF; cdr3_nt: TGCACAAGCCAGGTCCGGGGTGAGCAGTTCTTC
d_call: TRBD2; v_call: TRBV7-9; clone_size: -; j_call: TRBJ2-5; cdr3_aa: CASSLEGRGPWETQYF; cdr3_nt: TGTGCCAGCAGCTTAGAGGGGAGGGGTCCCTGGGAGACCCAGTACTTC
d_call: TRBD1; v_call: TRBV25-1; clone_size: -; j_call: TRBJ2-1; cdr3_aa: CASSAGTGYEQFF; cdr3_nt: TGTGCCAGCAGCGCCGGGACAGGGTATGAGCAGTTCTTC
d_call: -; v_call: TRBV19; clone_size: -; j_call: TRBJ2-7; cdr3_aa: CASGRAISYEQYF; cdr3_nt: TGTGCCAGTGGCAGGGCCATCTCCTACGAGCAGTACTTC
d_call: -; v_call: TRBV27; clone_size: -; j_call: TRBJ1-1; cdr3_aa: CASSFRAPPMNTEAFF; cdr3_nt: TGTGCCAGCAGTTTCAGGGCTCCTCCAATGAACACTGAAGCTTTCTTT
d_call: TRBD1; v_call: TRBV29-1; clone_size: -; j_call: TRBJ1-1; cdr3_aa: CSGRQGGTEAFF; cdr3_nt: TGCAGCGGGCGACAGGGAGGCACTGAAGCTTTCTTT
d_call: TRBD1; v_call: TRBV27; clone_size: -; j_call: TRBJ1-6; cdr3_aa: CASSRTGWYSPLHF; cdr3_nt: TGTGCCAGCAGCCGGACAGGATGGTATTCACCCCTCCACTTT
d_call: TRBD2; v_call: TRBV7-9; clone_size: -; j_call: TRBJ2-1; cdr3_aa: CATWLAGVLSYNEQFF; cdr3_nt: TGTGCCACCTGGCTAGCGGGAGTGCTATCCTACAATGAGCAGTTCTTC
d_call: TRBD1; v_call: TRBV28; clone_size: -; j_call: TRBJ2-3; cdr3_aa: CASSLQGAPTDTQYF; cdr3_nt: TGTGCCAGCAGTTTACAGGGGGCGCCGACAGATACGCAGTATTTT
d_call: -; v_call: TRBV28; clone_size: -; j_call: TRBJ1-5; cdr3_aa: CASSLAASQPQHF; cdr3_nt: TGTGCCAGCAGTTTAGCGGCTAGCCAGCCCCAGCATTTT
d_call: TRBD2; v_call: TRBV6-5; clone_size: once; j_call: TRBJ2-3; cdr3_aa: CASTPSGSTDTQYF; cdr3_nt: TGTGCCAGCACCCCTAGCGGTAGCACAGATACGCAGTATTTT
d_call: -; v_call: TRBV13; clone_size: -; j_call: TRBJ2-3; cdr3_aa: CASSSGDTQYF; cdr3_nt: TGTGCCAGCAGCTCGGGAGATACGCAGTATTTT